What follows is one T cell receptor (beta chain) and its context. A clone one base away is much larger, so this may be a read error. Each CDR3 protein is one row after TCRdb ran MiXCR on the RT-PCR reads. The table includes more than 550,000 distinct CDR3 sequences, around 14% detected once. The CDR3 totals 11 residues. Germline CDR1 DFQATT, CDR2 SNEGSKA (reference sequence). V lost 4 bases and J 3 bases, leaving 7 bases between the germline ends. Sequences were obtained from memory CD4+ T cells from blood. The receptor was isolated from a female donor in good health, serving as a healthy control. The V gene is TRBV20-1, the J gene TRBJ2-7, with TRBD1 as a possible D gene (6 bases). The CDR3 reads CSATGDYEQYF. CDR3 nucleotide sequence: TGCAGTGCTACAGGGGACTACGAGCAGTACTTC.